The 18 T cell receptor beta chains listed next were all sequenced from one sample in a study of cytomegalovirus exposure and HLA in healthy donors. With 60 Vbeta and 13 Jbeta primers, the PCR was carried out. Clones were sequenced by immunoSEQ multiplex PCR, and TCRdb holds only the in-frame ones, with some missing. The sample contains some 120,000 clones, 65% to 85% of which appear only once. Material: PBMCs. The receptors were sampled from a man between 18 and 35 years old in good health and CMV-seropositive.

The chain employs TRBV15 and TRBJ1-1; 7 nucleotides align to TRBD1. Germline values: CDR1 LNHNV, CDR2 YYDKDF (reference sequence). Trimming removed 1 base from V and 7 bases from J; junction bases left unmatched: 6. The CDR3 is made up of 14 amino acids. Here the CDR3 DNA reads TGTGCCACCAGCAGAGCGCGACAGGGTCTTGAAGCTTTCTTT. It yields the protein CATSRARQGLEAFF.

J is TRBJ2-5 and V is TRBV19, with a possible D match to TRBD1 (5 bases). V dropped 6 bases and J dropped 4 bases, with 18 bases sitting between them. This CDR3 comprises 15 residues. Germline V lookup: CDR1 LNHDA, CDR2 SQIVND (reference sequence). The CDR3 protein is CASRNGISQGETQYF. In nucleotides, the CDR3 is TGTGCCAGTAGGAACGGAATCAGCCAGGGAGAGACCCAGTACTTC.

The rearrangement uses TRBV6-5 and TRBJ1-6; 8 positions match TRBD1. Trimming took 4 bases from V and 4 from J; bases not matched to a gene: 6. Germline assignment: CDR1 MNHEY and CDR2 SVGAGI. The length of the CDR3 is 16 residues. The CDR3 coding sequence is TGTGCCAGCAGTTCGACAGGGGACCAGTATAATTCACCCCTCCACTTT. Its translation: CASSSTGDQYNSPLHF.

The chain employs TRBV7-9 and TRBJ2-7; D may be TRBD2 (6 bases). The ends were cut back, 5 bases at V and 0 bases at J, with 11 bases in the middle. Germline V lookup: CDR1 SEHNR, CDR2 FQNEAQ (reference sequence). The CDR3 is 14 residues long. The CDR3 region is CASSPSGGSYEQYF. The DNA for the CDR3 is TGTGCCAGCAGCCCCTCCGGGGGCTCCTACGAGCAGTACTTC.

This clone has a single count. The CDR3 DNA is TGTGCCTGGGGGACAGGCCAAAACTATGGCTACACCTTC. Translating gives CAWGTGQNYGYTF. The rearrangement joins TRBV30 to TRBJ1-2; 8 bases align to TRBD1. The CDR3 is 13 residues long. The V segment lost 5 bases and the J segment 2 bases; nucleotides outside the gene matches: 4. Per the germline V gene, CDR1 is GTSNPN and CDR2 is SVGIG (reference sequence).

For the CDR3, the DNA is TGTGCCAGCAGCTTCGGATCAGGGTTGGGTCAAGAGACCCAGTACTTC. This codes for CASSFGSGLGQETQYF. The V gene is TRBV14, the J gene TRBJ2-5; a weak D match, TRBD1 (5 bases). The germline V gene has CDR1 SGHDN and CDR2 FVKESK. This CDR3 spans 16 amino acids. Trimming removed 5 bases at V and 2 bases at J, with 18 bases between.

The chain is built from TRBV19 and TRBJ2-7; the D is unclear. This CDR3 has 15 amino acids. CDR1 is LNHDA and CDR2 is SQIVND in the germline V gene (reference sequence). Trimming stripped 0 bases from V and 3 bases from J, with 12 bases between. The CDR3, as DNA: TGTGCCAGTAGTATAGATTTGCGAGCCCTCTACGAGCAGTACTTC. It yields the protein CASSIDLRALYEQYF.

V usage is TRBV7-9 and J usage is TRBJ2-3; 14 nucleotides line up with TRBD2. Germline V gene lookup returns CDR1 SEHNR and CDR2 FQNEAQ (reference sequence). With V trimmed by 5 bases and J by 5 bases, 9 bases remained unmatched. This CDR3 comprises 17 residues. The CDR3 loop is CASSQKTSGGAIDTQYF. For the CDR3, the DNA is TGTGCCAGCAGCCAAAAGACTAGCGGGGGGGCGATAGATACGCAGTATTTT.

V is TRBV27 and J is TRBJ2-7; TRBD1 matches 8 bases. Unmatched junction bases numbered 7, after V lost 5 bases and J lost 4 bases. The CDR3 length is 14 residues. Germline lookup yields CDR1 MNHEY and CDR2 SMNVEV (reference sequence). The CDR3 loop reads CASSPQGAGYEQYF. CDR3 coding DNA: TGTGCCAGCAGTCCCCAGGGGGCTGGATACGAGCAGTACTTC.

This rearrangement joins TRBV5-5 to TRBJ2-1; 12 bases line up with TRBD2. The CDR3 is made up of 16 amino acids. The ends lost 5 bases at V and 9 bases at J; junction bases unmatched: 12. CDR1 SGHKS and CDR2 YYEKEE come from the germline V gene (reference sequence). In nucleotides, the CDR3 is TGTGCCAGCAGTATCGGGCTAGCGGGAGGGAAGGGTGAGCAGTTCTTC. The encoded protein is CASSIGLAGGKGEQFF.

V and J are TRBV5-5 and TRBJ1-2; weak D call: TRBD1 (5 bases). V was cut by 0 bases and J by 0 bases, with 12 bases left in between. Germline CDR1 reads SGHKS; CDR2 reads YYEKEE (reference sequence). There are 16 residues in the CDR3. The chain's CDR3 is CASSLGAGTSNYGYTF. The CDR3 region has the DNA TGTGCCAGCAGCTTGGGGGCAGGGACTTCTAACTATGGCTACACCTTC.

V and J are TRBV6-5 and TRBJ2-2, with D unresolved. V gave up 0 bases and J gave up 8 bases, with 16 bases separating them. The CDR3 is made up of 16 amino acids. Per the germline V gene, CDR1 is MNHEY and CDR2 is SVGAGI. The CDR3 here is CASSYSNPGSGGELFF. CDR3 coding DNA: TGTGCCAGCAGTTACTCGAACCCCGGGTCGGGTGGGGAGCTGTTTTTT.

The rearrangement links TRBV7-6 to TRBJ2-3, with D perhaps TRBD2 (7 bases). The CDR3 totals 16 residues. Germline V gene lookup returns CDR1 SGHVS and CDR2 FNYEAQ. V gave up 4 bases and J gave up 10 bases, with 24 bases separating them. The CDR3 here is CASSSHPGGALTAQYF. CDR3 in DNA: TGTGCCAGCAGCTCCCACCCTGGGGGGGCCCTGACGGCGCAGTATTTT.

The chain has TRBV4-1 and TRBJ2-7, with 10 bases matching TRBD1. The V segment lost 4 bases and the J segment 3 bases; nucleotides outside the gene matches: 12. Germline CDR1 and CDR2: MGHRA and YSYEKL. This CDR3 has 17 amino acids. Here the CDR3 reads CASSLTPTTGGDYEQYF. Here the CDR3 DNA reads TGCGCCAGCAGCCTTACCCCGACGACAGGGGGCGACTACGAGCAGTACTTC.

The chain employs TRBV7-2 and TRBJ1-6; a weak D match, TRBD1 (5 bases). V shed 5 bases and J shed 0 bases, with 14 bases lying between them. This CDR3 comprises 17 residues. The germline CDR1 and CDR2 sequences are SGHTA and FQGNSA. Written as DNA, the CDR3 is TGTGCCAGCAGCGGGGGGATCGGGAGCTCCTATAATTCACCCCTCCACTTT. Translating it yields CASSGGIGSSYNSPLHF. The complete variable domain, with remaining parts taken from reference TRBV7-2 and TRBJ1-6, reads GAGVSQSPSNKVTEKGKDVELRCDPISGHTALYWYRQSLGQGLEFLIYFQGNSAPDKSGLPSDRFSAERTGGSVSTLTIQRTQQEDSAVYLCASSGGIGSSYNSPLHFGNGTRLTVT.

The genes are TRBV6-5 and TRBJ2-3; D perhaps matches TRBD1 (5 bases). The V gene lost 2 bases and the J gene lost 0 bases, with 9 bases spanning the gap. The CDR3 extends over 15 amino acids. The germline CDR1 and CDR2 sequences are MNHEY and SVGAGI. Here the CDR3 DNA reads TGTGCCAGCAGTTACCGGTCAGGGAGCACAGATACGCAGTATTTT. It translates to CASSYRSGSTDTQYF.

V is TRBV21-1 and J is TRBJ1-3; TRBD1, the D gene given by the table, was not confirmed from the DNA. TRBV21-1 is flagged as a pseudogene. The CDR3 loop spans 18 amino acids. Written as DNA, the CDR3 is TGTGCCAGCAAGCCTTTGCCGGGACAGGGGAACTCTGGAAACACCATATATTTT. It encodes CASKPLPGQGNSGNTIYF.

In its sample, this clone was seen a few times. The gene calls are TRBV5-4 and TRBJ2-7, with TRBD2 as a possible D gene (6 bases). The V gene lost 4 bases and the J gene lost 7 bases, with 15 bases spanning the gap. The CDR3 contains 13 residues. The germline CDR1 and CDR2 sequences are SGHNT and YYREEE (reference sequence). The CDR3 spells CASSPRTGGEQYF. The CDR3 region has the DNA TGTGCCAGCAGCCCACGGACTGGGGGGGAGCAGTACTTC.